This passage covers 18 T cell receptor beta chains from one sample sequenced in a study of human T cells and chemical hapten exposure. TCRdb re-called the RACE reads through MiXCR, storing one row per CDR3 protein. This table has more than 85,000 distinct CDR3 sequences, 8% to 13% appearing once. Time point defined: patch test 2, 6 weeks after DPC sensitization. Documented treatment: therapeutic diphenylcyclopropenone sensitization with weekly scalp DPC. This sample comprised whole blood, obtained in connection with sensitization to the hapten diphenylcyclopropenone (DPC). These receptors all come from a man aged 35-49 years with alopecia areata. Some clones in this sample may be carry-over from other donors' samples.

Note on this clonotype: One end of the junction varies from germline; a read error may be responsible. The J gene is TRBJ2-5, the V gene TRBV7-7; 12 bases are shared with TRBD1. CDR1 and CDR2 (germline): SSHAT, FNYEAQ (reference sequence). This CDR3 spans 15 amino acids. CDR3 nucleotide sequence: TGTGCTAGCAGCCCGGGACAGGGGGCTAGGGAGACCCAGTACTTC. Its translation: CASSPGQGARETQYF.

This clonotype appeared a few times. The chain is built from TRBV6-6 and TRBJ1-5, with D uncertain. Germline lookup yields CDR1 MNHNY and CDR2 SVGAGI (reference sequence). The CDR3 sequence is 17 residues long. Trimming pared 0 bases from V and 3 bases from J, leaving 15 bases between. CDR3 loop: CASSYSGTVATNQPQHF. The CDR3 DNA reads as TGTGCCAGCAGTTACTCCGGCACGGTTGCCACCAATCAGCCCCAGCATTTT.

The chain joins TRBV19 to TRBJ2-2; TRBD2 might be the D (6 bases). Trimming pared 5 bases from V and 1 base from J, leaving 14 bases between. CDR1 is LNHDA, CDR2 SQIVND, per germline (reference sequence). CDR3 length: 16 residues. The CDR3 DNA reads TGTGCCAGTAGTCATACCGGGACTTTGAACACCGGGGAGCTGTTTTTT. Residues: CASSHTGTLNTGELFF.

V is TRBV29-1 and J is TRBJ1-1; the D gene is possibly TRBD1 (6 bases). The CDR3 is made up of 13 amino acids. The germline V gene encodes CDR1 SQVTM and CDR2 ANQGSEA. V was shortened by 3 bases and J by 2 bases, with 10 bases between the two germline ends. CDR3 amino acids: CSVDRGANTEAFF. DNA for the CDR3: TGCAGCGTTGACAGGGGCGCTAACACTGAAGCTTTCTTT.

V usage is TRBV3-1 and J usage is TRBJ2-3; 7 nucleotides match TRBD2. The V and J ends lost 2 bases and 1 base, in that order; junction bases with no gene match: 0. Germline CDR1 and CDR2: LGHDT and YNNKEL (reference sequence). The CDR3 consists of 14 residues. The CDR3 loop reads CASSQLAGTDTQYF. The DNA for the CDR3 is TGTGCCAGCAGCCAACTAGCGGGCACAGATACGCAGTATTTT.

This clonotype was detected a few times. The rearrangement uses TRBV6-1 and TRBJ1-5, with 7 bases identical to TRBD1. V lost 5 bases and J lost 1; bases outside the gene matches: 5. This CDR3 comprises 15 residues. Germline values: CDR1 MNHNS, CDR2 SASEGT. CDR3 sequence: CASSYRDRSNQPQHF. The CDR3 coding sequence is TGTGCCAGCAGTTACCGGGACAGAAGCAATCAGCCCCAGCATTTT.

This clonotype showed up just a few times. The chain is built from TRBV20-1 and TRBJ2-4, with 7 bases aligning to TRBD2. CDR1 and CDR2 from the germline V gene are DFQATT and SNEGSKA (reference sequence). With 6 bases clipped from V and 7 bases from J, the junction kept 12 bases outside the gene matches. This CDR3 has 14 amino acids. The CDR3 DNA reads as TGCAGTGCCCTTTCGGGCGGGAGTGAGAACATTCAGTACTTC. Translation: CSALSGGSENIQYF.

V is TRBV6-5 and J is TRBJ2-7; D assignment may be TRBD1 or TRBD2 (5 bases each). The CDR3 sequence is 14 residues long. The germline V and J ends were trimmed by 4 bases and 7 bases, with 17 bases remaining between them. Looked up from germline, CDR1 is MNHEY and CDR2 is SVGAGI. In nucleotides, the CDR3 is TGTGCCAGCAGTTCCGGGACCGAGTTGCGGGAGCAGTACTTC. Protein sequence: CASSSGTELREQYF.

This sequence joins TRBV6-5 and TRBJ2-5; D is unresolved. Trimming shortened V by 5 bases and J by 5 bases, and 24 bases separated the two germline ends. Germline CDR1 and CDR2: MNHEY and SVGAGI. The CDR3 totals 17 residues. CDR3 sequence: CASSTRQRGPTKETQYF. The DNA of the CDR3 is TGTGCCAGCAGTACCCGCCAGCGTGGGCCAACCAAGGAGACCCAGTACTTC.

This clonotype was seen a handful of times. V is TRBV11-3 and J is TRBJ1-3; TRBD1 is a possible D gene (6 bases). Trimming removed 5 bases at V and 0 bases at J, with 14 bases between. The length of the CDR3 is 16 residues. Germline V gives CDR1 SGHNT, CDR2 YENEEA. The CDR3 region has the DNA TGTGCCAGCAGCCCAGGGCAGGGGCTCTCTGGAAACACCATATATTTT. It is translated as CASSPGQGLSGNTIYF.

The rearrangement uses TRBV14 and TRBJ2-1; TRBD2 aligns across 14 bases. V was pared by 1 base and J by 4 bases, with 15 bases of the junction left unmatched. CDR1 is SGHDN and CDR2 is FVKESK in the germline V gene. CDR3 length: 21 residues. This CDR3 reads CASSQAGTSGRSSSVYNEQFF. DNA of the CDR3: TGTGCCAGCAGCCAAGCCGGGACTAGCGGGAGATCATCATCCGTTTACAATGAGCAGTTCTTC.

The CDR3 sequence is CATSRYILLGTEAFF. CDR3 nucleotide sequence: TGTGCCACTTCGCGGTATATTCTATTGGGCACTGAAGCTTTCTTT. This chain uses TRBV28 with TRBJ1-1; D is uncertain. Looked up from germline, CDR1 is MDHEN and CDR2 is SYDVKM. The CDR3 is made up of 15 amino acids. V shed 10 bases and J shed 4 bases, with 22 bases lying between them.

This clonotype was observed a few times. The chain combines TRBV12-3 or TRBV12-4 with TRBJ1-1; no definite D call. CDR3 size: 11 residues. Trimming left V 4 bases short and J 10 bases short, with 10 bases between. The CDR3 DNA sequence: TGTGCCAGCAGTTCACGGGTGGGAGCTTTCTTT. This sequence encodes CASSSRVGAFF.

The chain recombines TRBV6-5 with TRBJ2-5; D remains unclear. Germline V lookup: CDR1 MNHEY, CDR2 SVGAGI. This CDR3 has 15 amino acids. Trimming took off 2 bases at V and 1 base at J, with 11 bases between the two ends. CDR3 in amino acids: CASSYRDGFQETQYF. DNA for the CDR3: TGTGCCAGCAGTTACCGCGACGGATTCCAAGAGACCCAGTACTTC.

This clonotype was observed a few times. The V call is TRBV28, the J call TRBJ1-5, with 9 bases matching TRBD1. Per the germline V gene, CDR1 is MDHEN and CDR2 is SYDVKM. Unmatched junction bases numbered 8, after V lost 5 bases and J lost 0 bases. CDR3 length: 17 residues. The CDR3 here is CASSPGTGIYSNQPQHF. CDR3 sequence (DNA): TGTGCCAGCAGTCCCGGGACAGGGATTTATAGCAATCAGCCCCAGCATTTT. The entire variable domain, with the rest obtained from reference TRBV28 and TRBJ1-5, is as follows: DVKVTQSSRYLVKRTGEKVFLECVQDMDHENMFWYRQDPGLGLRLIYFSYDVKMKEKGDIPEGYSVSREKKERFSLILESASTNQTSMYLCASSPGTGIYSNQPQHFGDGTRLSIL.

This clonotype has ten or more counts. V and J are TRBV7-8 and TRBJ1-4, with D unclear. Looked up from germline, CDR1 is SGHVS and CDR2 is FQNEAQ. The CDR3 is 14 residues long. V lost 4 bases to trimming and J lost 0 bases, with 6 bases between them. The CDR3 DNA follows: TGTGCCAGCAGCTCGGGCACAACTAATGAAAAACTGTTTTTT. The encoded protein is CASSSGTTNEKLFF.

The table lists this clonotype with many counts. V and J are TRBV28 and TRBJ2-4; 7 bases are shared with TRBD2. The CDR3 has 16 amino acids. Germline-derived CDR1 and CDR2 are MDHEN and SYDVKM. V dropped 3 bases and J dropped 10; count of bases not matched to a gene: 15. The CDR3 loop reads CASSFFPIGEGFIQYF. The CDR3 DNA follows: TGTGCCAGCAGTTTTTTCCCCATCGGGGAGGGGTTTATTCAGTACTTC.

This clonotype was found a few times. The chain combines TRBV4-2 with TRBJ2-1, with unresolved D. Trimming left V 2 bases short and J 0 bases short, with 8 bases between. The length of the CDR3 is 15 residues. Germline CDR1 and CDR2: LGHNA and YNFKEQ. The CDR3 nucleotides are TGTGCCAGCAGCCAATTACATGACTCCTACAATGAGCAGTTCTTC. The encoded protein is CASSQLHDSYNEQFF.